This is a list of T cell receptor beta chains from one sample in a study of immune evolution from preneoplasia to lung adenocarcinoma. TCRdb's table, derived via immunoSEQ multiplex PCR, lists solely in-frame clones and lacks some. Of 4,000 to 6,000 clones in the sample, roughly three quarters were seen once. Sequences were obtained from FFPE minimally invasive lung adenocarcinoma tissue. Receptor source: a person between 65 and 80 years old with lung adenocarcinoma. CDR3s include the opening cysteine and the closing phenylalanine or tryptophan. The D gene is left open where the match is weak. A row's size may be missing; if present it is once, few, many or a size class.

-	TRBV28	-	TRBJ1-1	TGTGCCAGCAGTTCTGGGAAGGTTACTGAAGCTTTCTTT	CASSSGKVTEAFF
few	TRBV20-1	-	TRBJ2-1	TGCAGTGCTACGCCCGGCCGCGAGCAGTTCTTC	CSATPGREQFF
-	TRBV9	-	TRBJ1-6	TGTGCCAGCAGCGGCAGCGCATGGGGTTCACCCCTCCACTTT	CASSGSAWGSPLHF
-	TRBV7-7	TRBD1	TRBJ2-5	TGTGCCAGCAGCTTAGGACAGGGGAATCAAGAGACCCAGTACTTC	CASSLGQGNQETQYF
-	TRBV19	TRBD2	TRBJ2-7	TGTGCCAGTAGTGGCGGCCTAGCGGGATCCTACGAGCAGTACTTC	CASSGGLAGSYEQYF
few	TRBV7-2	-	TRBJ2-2	TGTGCCAGCAGCGCGGACTTCACCGGGGAGCTGTTTTTT	CASSADFTGELFF
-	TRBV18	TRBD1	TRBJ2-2	TGTGCCAGCTCACCTCTAACAGGGGGCAGAACCGGGGAGCTGTTTTTT	CASSPLTGGRTGELFF
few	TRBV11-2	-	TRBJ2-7	TGTGCCAGCAGCCCCTCCGGGACGTTTCCCTACGAGCAGTACTTC	CASSPSGTFPYEQYF
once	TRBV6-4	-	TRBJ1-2	TGTGCCAGCAGTGACCTCGGCGGCCGCTATGGCTACACCTTC	CASSDLGGRYGYTF
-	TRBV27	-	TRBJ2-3	TGTGCCAGCAGGGTAGTAGCCTTGGCAGATACGCAGTATTTT	CASRVVALADTQYF
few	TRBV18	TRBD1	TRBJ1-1	TGTGCCAGCTCACCGCAGACAGGGGGTGGGAACACTGAAGCTTTCTTT	CASSPQTGGGNTEAFF
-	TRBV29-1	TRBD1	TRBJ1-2	TGCAGCGTTGAAGCTTCACAGGGGGAAGACTACGGCTACACCTTC	CSVEASQGEDYGYTF
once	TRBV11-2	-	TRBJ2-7	TGTGCCAGCAGCTTATCGCGAGAGAACTACGAGCAGTACTTC	CASSLSRENYEQYF
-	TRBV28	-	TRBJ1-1	TGTGCCAGCAGTCTCAACCGACAGGTCAGTAGGACTGAAGCTTTCTTT	CASSLNRQVSRTEAFF
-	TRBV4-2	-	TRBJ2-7	TGTGCCAGCAGCCAAGACGGAGGACTGTCCTACGAGCAGTACTTC	CASSQDGGLSYEQYF
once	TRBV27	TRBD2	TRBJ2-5	TGTGCCAGCAGTTTAGGGTCGGGACTAGCGGGAGCAGAGACCCAGTACTTC	CASSLGSGLAGAETQYF
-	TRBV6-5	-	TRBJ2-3	TGTGCCAGCAGTTACCTACCCACCGCCTCAGATACGCAGTATTTT	CASSYLPTASDTQYF
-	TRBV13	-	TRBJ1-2	TGTGCCAGCAGCTTAAAGTCAACCCGCGTTAACTATGGCTACACCTTC	CASSLKSTRVNYGYTF
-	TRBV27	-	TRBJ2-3	TGTGCCAGCAGTTCCCGAGGGGCAGATACGCAGTATTTT	CASSSRGADTQYF
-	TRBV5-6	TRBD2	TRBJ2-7	TGTGCCAGCAGCTCGGGACTAGCGGGAGTCTACGAGCAGTACTTC	CASSSGLAGVYEQYF
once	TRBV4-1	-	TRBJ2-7	TGCGCCAGCAGCCAAGGGACCCCCTACGAGCAGTACTTC	CASSQGTPYEQYF
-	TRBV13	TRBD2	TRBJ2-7	TGTGCCAGCAGCTTAGAAGGGACGGGAGGGGCTTCCTACGAGCAGTACTTC	CASSLEGTGGASYEQYF
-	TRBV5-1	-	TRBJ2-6	TGCGCCAGCAGCTTCCTACAGGGAGGGGGCCACTCTGGGGCCAACGTCCTGACTTTC	CASSFLQGGGHSGANVLTF
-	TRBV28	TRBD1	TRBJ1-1	TGTGCCAGCAGTTCTCGGACAGGGGCGGGAACTGAAGCTTTCTTT	CASSSRTGAGTEAFF
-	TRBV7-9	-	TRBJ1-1	TGTGCCAGCAGCCCGTCCAGTGCTGAAGCTTTCTTT	CASSPSSAEAFF
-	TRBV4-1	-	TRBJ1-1	TGCGCCAGCAGCTTACGACTAGGGGTGACTGAAGCTTTCTTT	CASSLRLGVTEAFF
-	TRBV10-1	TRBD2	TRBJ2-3	TGCGCCAGCCGCCAGCGGGGAACAGATACGCAGTATTTT	CASRQRGTDTQYF
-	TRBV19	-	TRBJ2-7	TGTGCCAGTAGTAATAAGGCAGGGGACTCCTACGAGCAGTACTTC	CASSNKAGDSYEQYF
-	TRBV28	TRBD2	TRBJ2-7	TGTGCCAGCAGTTGGGCGGGAGCGGCCCACGAGCAGTACTTC	CASSWAGAAHEQYF